This T cell receptor beta chain came from a study of cytomegalovirus exposure and HLA in healthy donors. Study results and caveats: At a 0.05 false discovery rate, a later analysis found 16,951 TCR beta sequences to be associated with HLA alleles. Reportedly, fewer N-insertions than the roughly 600-donor mean appeared in an Asian-associated ancestry cluster in a later analysis.

PCR amplification relied on 60 Vbeta primers (plus 13 Jbeta primers). Per the study methods: About 11 million shared chains were among the roughly 80 million unique TCR beta chains that a later analysis counted. Produced via immunoSEQ multiplex PCR; TCRdb's table is partial and in-frame only. That table supplies the V and J calls and clone size; D and trimming were determined from the DNA. The table shows around 150,000 clones, with about 79% occurring only once. V shed 5 bases and J 5 bases; nucleotides not matched to a gene: 9. The CDR3 loop spans 15 amino acids. Germline assignment: CDR1 SGHAT and CDR2 FQDESV (reference sequence). Notes on this clone: Antigen unknown.

The chain links TRBV11-1 to TRBJ2-1; 7 nucleotides line up with TRBD1. The clonotype comes from a male donor in good health and CMV-seronegative. Input material: PBMCs. CDR3 nucleotides: TGTGCCAGCAGCCCCTCTGGGACAGACCACAATGAGCAGTTCTTC. Amino acids: CASSPSGTDHNEQFF.